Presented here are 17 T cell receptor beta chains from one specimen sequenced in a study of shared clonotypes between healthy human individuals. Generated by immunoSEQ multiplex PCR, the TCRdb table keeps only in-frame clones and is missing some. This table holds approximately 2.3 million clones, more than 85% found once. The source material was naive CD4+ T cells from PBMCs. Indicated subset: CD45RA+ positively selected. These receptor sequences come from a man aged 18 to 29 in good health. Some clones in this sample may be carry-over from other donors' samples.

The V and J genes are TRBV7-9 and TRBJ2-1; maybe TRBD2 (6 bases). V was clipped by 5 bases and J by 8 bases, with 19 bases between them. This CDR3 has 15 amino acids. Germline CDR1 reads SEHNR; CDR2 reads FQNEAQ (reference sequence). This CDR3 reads CASSPRGRTPDEQFF. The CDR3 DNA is TGTGCCAGCAGCCCCCGGGGGAGGACGCCCGATGAGCAGTTCTTC.

CDR3 DNA: TGTGCCACCAGCAGAGATTTGGGCAGGGGGCCGGAGACCCAGTACTTC. It encodes CATSRDLGRGPETQYF. This chain connects TRBV15 to TRBJ2-5; 8 bases agree with TRBD1. Trimming removed 0 bases from V and 5 bases from J; junction bases left unmatched: 8. The length of the CDR3 is 16 residues. Per the germline V gene, CDR1 is LNHNV and CDR2 is YYDKDF (reference sequence).

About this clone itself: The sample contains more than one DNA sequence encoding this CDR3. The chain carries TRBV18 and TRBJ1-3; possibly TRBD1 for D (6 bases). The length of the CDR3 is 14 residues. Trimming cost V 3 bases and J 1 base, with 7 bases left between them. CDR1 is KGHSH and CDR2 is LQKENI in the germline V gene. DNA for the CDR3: TGTGCCAGCTCACCGGACAGATCTGGAAACACCATATATTTT. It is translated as CASSPDRSGNTIYF.

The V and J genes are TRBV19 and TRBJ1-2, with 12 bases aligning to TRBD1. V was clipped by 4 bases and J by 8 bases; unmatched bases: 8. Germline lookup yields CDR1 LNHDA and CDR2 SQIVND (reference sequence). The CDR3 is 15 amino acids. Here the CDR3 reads CASSSPRDRGQGYTF. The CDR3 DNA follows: TGTGCCAGTAGTAGCCCGCGGGACAGGGGGCAGGGCTACACCTTC. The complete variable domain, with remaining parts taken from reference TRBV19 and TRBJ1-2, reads DGGITQSPKYLFRKEGQNVTLSCEQNLNHDAMYWYRQDPGQGLRLIYYSQIVNDFQKGDIAEGYSVSREKKESFPLTVTSAQKNPTAFYLCASSSPRDRGQGYTFGSGTRLTVV.

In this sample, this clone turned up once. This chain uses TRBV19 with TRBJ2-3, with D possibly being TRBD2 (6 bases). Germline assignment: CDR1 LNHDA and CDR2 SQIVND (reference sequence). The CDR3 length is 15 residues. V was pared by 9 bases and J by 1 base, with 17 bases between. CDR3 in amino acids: CASGGRASGTDTQYF. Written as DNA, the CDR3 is TGTGCCAGCGGGGGAAGGGCTAGCGGCACAGATACGCAGTATTTT. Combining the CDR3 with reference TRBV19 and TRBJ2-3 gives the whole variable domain DGGITQSPKYLFRKEGQNVTLSCEQNLNHDAMYWYRQDPGQGLRLIYYSQIVNDFQKGDIAEGYSVSREKKESFPLTVTSAQKNPTAFYLCASGGRASGTDTQYFGPGTRLTVL.

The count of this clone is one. The CDR3 here is CASSRTGGMSFF. The CDR3 DNA reads TGTGCCAGCAGCCGCACAGGGGGGATGTCATTCTTC. The chain joins TRBV7-2 to TRBJ2-1; 8 positions match TRBD1. The J segment lost 16 bases and the V segment lost 5 bases, leaving 10 bases of the junction unmatched. Germline V gene sequence: CDR1 SGHTA, CDR2 FQGNSA. CDR3 length: 12 residues.

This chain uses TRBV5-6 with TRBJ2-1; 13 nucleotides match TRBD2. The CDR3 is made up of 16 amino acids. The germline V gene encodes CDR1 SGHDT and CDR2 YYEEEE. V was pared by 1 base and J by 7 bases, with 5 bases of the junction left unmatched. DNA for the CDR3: TGTGCCAGCAGCTTGCTGGGACTAGCGGGGTTAAATGAGCAGTTCTTC. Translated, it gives CASSLLGLAGLNEQFF.

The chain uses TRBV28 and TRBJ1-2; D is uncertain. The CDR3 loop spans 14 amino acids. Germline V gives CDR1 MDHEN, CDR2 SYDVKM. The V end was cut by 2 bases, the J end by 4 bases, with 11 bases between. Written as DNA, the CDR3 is TGTGCCAGCAGTTTAGGTGGTAGCTCCTATGGCTACACCTTC. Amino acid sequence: CASSLGGSSYGYTF.

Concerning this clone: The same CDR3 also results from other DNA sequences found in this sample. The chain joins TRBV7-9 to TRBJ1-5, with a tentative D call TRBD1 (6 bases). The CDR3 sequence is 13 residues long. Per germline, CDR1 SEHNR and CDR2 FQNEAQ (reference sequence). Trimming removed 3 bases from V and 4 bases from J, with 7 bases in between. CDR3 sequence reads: CASSFQGNQPQHF. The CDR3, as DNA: TGTGCCAGCAGCTTTCAGGGGAATCAGCCCCAGCATTTT.

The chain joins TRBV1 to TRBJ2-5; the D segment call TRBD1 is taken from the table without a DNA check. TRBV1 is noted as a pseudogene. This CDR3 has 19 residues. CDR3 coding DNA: TGCACCAGCAGCCAAGACCCCCCAGGGGCTAGGTCGCACCCAGAGACCCAGTACTTC. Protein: CTSSQDPPGARSHPETQYF.

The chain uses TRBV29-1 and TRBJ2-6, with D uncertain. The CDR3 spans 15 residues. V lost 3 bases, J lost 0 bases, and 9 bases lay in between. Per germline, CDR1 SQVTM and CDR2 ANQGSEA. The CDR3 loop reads CSVDRTASGANVLTF. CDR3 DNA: TGCAGCGTTGACAGGACCGCCTCTGGGGCCAACGTCCTGACTTTC.

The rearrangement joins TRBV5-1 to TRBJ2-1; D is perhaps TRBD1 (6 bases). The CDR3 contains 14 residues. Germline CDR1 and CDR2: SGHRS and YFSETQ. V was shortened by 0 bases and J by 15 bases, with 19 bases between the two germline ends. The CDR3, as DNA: TGCGCCAGCAGCTTGGAGCCCCAACAGGGACCGGGGTTCTTC. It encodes CASSLEPQQGPGFF.

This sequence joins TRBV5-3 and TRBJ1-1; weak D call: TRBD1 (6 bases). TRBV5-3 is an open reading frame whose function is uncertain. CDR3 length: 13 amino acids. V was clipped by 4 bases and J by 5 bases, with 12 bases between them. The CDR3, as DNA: TGTGCCAGAAGCGCAACAGGGAGAACTGAAGCTTTCTTT. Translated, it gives CARSATGRTEAFF.

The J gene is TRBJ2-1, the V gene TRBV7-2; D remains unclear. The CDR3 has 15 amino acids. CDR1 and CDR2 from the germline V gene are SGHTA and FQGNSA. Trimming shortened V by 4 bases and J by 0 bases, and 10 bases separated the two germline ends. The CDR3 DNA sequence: TGTGCCAGCAGCTACGACCGCAACTCCTACAATGAGCAGTTCTTC. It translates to CASSYDRNSYNEQFF.

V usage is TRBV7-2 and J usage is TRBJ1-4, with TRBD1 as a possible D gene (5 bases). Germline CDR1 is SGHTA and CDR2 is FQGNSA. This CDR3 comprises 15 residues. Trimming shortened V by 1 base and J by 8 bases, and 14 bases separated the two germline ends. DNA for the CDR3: TGTGCCAGCAGCTTAGATTCCAGGGTTGGAGAAAAACTGTTTTTT. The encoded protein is CASSLDSRVGEKLFF.

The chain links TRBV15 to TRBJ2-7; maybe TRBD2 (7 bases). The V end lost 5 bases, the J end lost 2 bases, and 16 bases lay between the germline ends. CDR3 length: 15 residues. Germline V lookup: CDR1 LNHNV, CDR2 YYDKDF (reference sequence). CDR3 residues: CATSLRWGGTYEQYF. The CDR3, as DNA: TGTGCCACCAGCTTAAGGTGGGGGGGCACCTACGAGCAGTACTTC.

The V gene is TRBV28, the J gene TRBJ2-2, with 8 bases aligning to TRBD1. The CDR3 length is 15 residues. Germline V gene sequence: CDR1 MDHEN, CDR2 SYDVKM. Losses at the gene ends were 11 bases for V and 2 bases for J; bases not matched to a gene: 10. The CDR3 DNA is TGTGCCGGACAACCGACAGGGGTCAACACCGGGGAGCTGTTTTTT. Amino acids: CAGQPTGVNTGELFF.